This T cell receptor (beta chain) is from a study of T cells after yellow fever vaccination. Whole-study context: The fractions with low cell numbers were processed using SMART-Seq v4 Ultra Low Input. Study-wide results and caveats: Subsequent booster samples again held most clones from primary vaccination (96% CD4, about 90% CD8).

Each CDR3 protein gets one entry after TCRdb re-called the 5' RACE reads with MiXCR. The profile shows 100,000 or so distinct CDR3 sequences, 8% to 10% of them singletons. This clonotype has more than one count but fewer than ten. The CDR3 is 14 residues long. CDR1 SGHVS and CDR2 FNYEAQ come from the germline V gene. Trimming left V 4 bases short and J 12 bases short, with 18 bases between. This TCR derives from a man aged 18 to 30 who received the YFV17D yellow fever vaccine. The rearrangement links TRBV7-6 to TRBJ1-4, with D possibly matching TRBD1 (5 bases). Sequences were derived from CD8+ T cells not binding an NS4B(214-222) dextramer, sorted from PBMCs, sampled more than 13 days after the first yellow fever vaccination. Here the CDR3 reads CASSSAGTSRELFF. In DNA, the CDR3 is TGTGCCAGCAGCTCTGCCGGGACTTCGAGGGAACTGTTTTTT.